Shown below are 11 T cell receptor beta chains from a single sample sequenced in a study of tumor-infiltrating lymphocytes in primary liver carcinoma. Extraction of RNA together with DNA used about 20-34 mg of unsorted bulk tissue. Researchers generated TCR beta cDNA from approximately 0.55 ug of total RNA, relying on a constant-region primer. Three nested multiplex PCR rounds of slightly modified ARM-PCR generated TCR beta libraries. Running ten to eleven cycles apiece, the first two PCR rounds relied on TRBV1-TRBV30 forward primers together with a C-beta reverse primer. Via MiXCR, TCRdb re-called the multiplex PCR reads, giving one row per CDR3 protein. Of 45,000 or so distinct CDR3 sequences in the sample, roughly 80% were seen once. Sample: tumor-adjacent normal liver tissue. The receptors here all came from a woman aged 25 to 39 with primary liver carcinoma and hepatitis B virus infection.

In the case of this clonotype: The CDR3 carries no conserved terminal phenylalanine or tryptophan, so it likely arises from a read error. The DNA is left out, because the CDR3 cannot be placed on it with certainty; the CDR3 is given as TCRdb lists it. The J gene is TRBJ2-7, the V gene TRBV11-1. Termini included, the CDR3 measures 12 amino acids. Germline V gene sequence: CDR1 SGHAT, CDR2 FQDESV (reference sequence). CDR3 sequence: CASSFMGYEQYL.

This chain joins TRBV11-3 and TRBJ2-3; TRBD1 might be the D (6 bases). Germline loops: CDR1 SGHNT, CDR2 YENEEA. The CDR3 runs 14 residues. Trimming shortened V by 5 bases and J by 1 base, and 10 bases separated the two germline ends. The CDR3 region is CASSHRTGTDTQYF. CDR3 sequence (DNA): TGTGCCAGCAGCCATCGGACAGGCACAGATACGCAGTATTTT.

As regards this clonotype: A read error is likely, as this CDR3 ends without the conserved phenylalanine or tryptophan. The rearrangement uses TRBV6-2 or TRBV6-3 and TRBJ2-2, with 9 bases aligning to TRBD2. This CDR3 is built from 14 residues. Germline V gene sequence: CDR1 MNHEY, CDR2 SVGEGT. CDR3 region: CVSSVAGDARELFL. The CDR3 DNA reads as TGTGTCAGCAGCGTAGCGGGGGACGCCCGGGAGCTGTTTTTG.

Points on this clonotype: One base away lies a much larger clone, so this may be a sequencing read error. The genes are TRBV7-3 and TRBJ1-1; maybe TRBD1 (5 bases). This CDR3 comprises 12 residues. From germline, CDR1 is SGHTA and CDR2 FQGTGA. In DNA form, the CDR3 reads TGTGTCAGCAGCCCAGGGACCAGTGAAGCTTTCTTT. As protein: CVSSPGTSEAFF.

On this clonotype: The junction shows a germline mismatch at one end, possibly a read error. This chain joins TRBV4-2 and TRBJ1-6; D remains unclear. CDR3 length: 17 residues. Germline lookup yields CDR1 LGHNA and CDR2 YNFKEQ. The CDR3 sequence: CASRQPWDLLNNSPPHF. In DNA, the CDR3 is TGTGCCAGCAGACAACCTTGGGATCTTCTCAATAATTCACCCCCCCACTTT.

A single count supports this clonotype. The junction shows a germline mismatch at one end, possibly a read error. J is TRBJ1-6 and V is TRBV5-6; D is unresolved. The CDR3 contains 14 residues. Looked up from germline, CDR1 is SGHDT and CDR2 is YYEEEE. The CDR3 loop is CASRLVALGSPLHF. The CDR3 nucleotides read TGTGCCAGCCGCTTGGTAGCACTGGGATCACCCCTCCACTTT.

The rearrangement joins TRBV4-1 to TRBJ2-2; a possible D gene is TRBD1 (7 bases). This CDR3 is 17 amino acids long. Trimming took off 4 bases at V and 3 bases at J, with 18 bases between the two ends. The germline gives CDR1 MGHRA, CDR2 YSYEKL. The CDR3 coding sequence is TGCGCCAGCAGCCCCAGGGGGAGGACCTGCGACACCGGGGAGCTGTTTTTT. This codes for CASSPRGRTCDTGELFF.

CDR3 loop: CASSNPAGFYEQYF. CDR3 nucleotides: TGTGCCAGCAGTAACCCAGCGGGATTTTACGAGCAGTACTTC. V usage is TRBV6-1 and J usage is TRBJ2-7, with 7 bases lining up with TRBD2. The J segment lost 4 bases and the V segment lost 5 bases, leaving 8 bases of the junction unmatched. Germline V gene lookup returns CDR1 MNHNS and CDR2 SASEGT. CDR3 length equals 14 residues.

On this clonotype: At one end, the junction sequence differs from germline, possibly due to a read error. The rearrangement joins TRBV4-2 to TRBJ1-2; D is ambiguous. This CDR3 has 17 amino acids. CDR1 is LGHNA and CDR2 is YNFKEQ in the germline V gene. The CDR3 sequence is CASSQDSDTEALYGYTF. Written as DNA, the CDR3 is TGTGCTAGCAGCCAAGATTCAGATACCGAGGCACTCTATGGCTACACCTTC.

Note on this clonotype: Compared with germline, one end of the junction differs, possibly owing to a read error. The CDR3 sequence is CAISEWTGDMTCEQCF. CDR3 nucleotide sequence: TGTGCCATCAGTGAGTGGACAGGGGACATGACCTGCGAGCAGTGCTTC. This chain links TRBV10-3 with TRBJ2-7; TRBD1 agrees at 9 bases. There are 16 residues in the CDR3. Looked up from germline, CDR1 is ENHRY and CDR2 is SYGVKD.

Comment on this clonotype: A read error is likely, as this CDR3 ends without the conserved phenylalanine or tryptophan. The DNA is left out, because the CDR3 cannot be placed on it with certainty; the CDR3 is given as TCRdb lists it. This chain links TRBV6-2 or TRBV6-3 with TRBJ2-1; the D call TRBD2 from the table was never checked on the DNA. Germline V CDR1 and CDR2: MNHEY, SVGEGT. The CDR3 has 14 amino acids, counting both end residues. This CDR3 reads CASGSWSDGMSEFS.